This TCR beta chain was identified in a study of control samples from healthy donors and cancer patients. Sequencing used immunoSEQ multiplex PCR; TCRdb keeps in-frame clones, though not all of them. Of some 130,000 clones listed, 92% are singletons. Germline V gene lookup returns CDR1 SEHNR and CDR2 FQNEAQ (reference sequence). With 4 bases removed from V and 7 bases from J, the gap between germline ends came to 8 bases. This CDR3 has 11 residues. This chain joins TRBV7-9 and TRBJ2-7; perhaps TRBD2 as D (5 bases). The clonotype comes from a young man in good health. Sequencing input: blood. The CDR3 region has the DNA TGTGCCAGCAGCTACCGGAGGGAGCAGTACTTC. Translated: CASSYRREQYF.